Listed below are T cell receptor beta chains from one sample, sequenced in a study of cytomegalovirus exposure and HLA in healthy donors. TCRdb's table, derived via immunoSEQ multiplex PCR, lists solely in-frame clones and lacks some. Seen here are 100,000 or so clones, about 83% observed once, and the top ten hold approximately 2.4%. What was sequenced was PBMCs. These receptor sequences come from a female donor in good health and CMV-seronegative. Each CDR3 is given with its conserved first and last residue.

>TRBV7-9|TRBJ1-2
CASSLWGDGYTF
>TRBV7-9|TRBJ2-1
CASSLQGKGHEQFF
>TRBV6-5|TRBJ1-3
CASSYGRPTGNTIYF
>TRBV18|TRBJ2-3
CASSPVQDTQYF
>TRBV5-6|TRBJ1-3
CASSTGPSGRGNTIYF
>TRBV7-9|TRBJ2-1
CSSAWGTGLYNEQFF
>TRBV6-1|TRBJ1-1
CAIFRGRTEAFF
>TRBV2|TRBJ1-1
CASSATGDTEAFF
>TRBV9|TRBJ1-2
CASSAGGQSNYGYTF
>TRBV7-9|TRBJ2-5
CASSTRDLGGLETQYF
>TRBV2|TRBJ2-1
CASRNSRLAGGDNEQFF
>TRBV7-9|TRBJ1-2
CASSLAPAGRYGYTF
>TRBV9|TRBJ2-3
CASSVGLRGGATDTQYF
>TRBV30|TRBJ2-4
CAWSGGNIQYF
>TRBV7-9|TRBJ2-7
CASSDDRGLYEQYF
>TRBV28|TRBJ1-5
CASSSAQGEQPQHF
>TRBV5-1|TRBJ2-7
CASSLGQGAYEQYF
>TRBV5-4|TRBJ1-1
CASSLGQGYTEAFF
>TRBV6-5|TRBJ2-3
CASLGGSTDTQYF
>TRBV5-1|TRBJ2-5
CASSEGFGGETQYF
>TRBV19|TRBJ1-6
CASTPATGSGTNSPLHF